Included here is one T cell receptor (beta chain) sequence, with context. This clonotype was seen a handful of times. Its recognized antigen is unknown. Within one base of it there is no much larger clone, and no base qualities were kept. This sample was taken from a study of T-cell reconstitution after alpha-beta-depleted transplantation in children (TCRdb year 2016). About the investigation overall: Using TCR repertoire profiling, the study followed T-cell immune reconstitution in a quantitative way in children after TCRalphabeta/CD19-depleted allogeneic hematopoietic cell transplantation. The investigation overall reported the following: In some patients, the high TCRbeta diversity seen at day 60 was put down to recipient T cells and intrathymic progenitors that had survived conditioning. The apparently early alphabetaT-cell count recovery about two months after transplant was reportedly dependent on only several hundred rapidly expanded clones derived from non-depleted graft cells. Hyperexpanded clone frequencies declined over subsequent months; after one year, T-cell counts and TCRbeta diversity were mostly attributed to newly produced T cells.

The treatment or condition tag for this specimen amounts to: allogeneic hematopoietic cell transplantation with graft depleted of TCRalphabeta T cells and CD19 B cells. The transplant recipients were children given TCRalphabeta/CD19-depleted allogeneic hematopoietic cell grafts. Based on the germline V gene, the CDR1 and CDR2 sequences are KGHSH and LQKENI. V and J lose 0 bases and 1 base, and a span of 6 bases separates them. The CDR3 has 14 amino acids, counting the end cysteine and phenylalanine. Only the CDR3 DNA is retained, 42 bases long and in frame from the first base. Receptor libraries were prepared by PCR. Sequenced on an Illumina HiSeq 2500. To normalize quantification of the TCRbeta repertoire, the TCR libraries were built with molecular barcoding that relied on unique molecular identifiers. Clones were called with MiXCR by TCRdb after fastp trimmed the public reads at Q25, and only in-frame beta chains were retained. Rows are unified per CDR3 protein, each entry keeping the most common DNA and genes. The sample profile shows under 850,000 distinct CDR3 sequences; around 12% of them were found once. Around 0.8% of the sample is in the top ten clones.

The sequence is built from TRBV18 and TRBJ2-5; a confident D gene designation cannot be given. This TCR derives from a girl aged 2-10 years with congenital amegakaryocytic thrombocytopenia, due to receive a stem cell transplant. The input for sequencing was PBMCs, taken before TCRalphabeta/CD19-depleted stem cell transplant. For the CDR3, the sequence is CASSPPASQETQYF. The nucleotide sequence is TGTGCCAGCTCACCACCGGCCAGCCAAGAGACCCAGTACTTC.